The 9 T cell receptor beta chains below all came from one sample that was sequenced in a study of tissue T cells after allogeneic stem cell transplantation. Here immunoSEQ multiplex PCR was the method, and the copy in TCRdb shows in-frame clones only, minus some. The table records some 48,000 clones, around 70% of them present only once. Material: sorted cells pooled from one or two spleens. All receptors derive from a pool of C57BL/6 mice in good health.

As regards this clone: Germline and genes: mouse. The CDR3 end falls 1 residue outside the read, so it is completed with the germline J gene. The rearrangement joins TRBV13-3 to TRBJ2-7; 8 bases map to TRBD1. J was trimmed by 5 bases and V by 5 bases; bases with no gene match: 0. CDR1 is NNHDY and CDR2 is SYVADS in the germline V gene. The CDR3 loop spans 11 amino acids. The sequenced CDR3 bases are TGTGCCAGCAGGGACAGGGATGAACAGTAC. Translated: CASRDRDEQY. In full, the CDR3 is CASRDRDEQYF.

As regards this clone: Gene names and germline match the mouse. The read is 1 residue too short to cover the CDR3 end, so that end is filled in from the germline J gene. This rearrangement joins TRBV2 to TRBJ1-3, with D possibly TRBD1 on 6 matching bases. This CDR3 contains 15 residues. V was trimmed by 2 bases and J by 0 bases, leaving 8 bases between them. The germline V gene encodes CDR1 LGHNA and CDR2 YSYQKL. The CDR3 loop reads CASSQRDNSGNTLYF. The DNA read from the CDR3 is TGTGCCAGCAGCCAAAGGGACAATTCTGGAAATACGCTCTAT.

Comments on this clone: Gene names refer to mouse genes. The read terminates 1 residue ahead of where the CDR3 ends, so the germline J gene completes it. V and J are TRBV13-2 and TRBJ2-4; 10 bases agree with TRBD2. CDR1 and CDR2 from the germline V gene are NNHNN and SYGAGS (reference sequence). V lost 4 bases and J lost 0; bases outside the gene matches: 2. The CDR3 extends over 15 amino acids. The CDR3 DNA, read in part, is TGTGCCAGCGGTCGGGACTGGGGTAGTCAAAACACCTTGTAC. Its translation is CASGRDWGSQNTLY. The full CDR3 protein is CASGRDWGSQNTLYF.

This clone was found a few times. Gene names refer to mouse genes. The read is 1 residue too short to cover the CDR3 end, so that end is filled in from the germline J gene. The rearrangement uses TRBV1 and TRBJ1-4; TRBD1 is a possible D gene (6 bases). There are 15 residues in the CDR3. Per germline, CDR1 NSQYPW and CDR2 LRSPGD (reference sequence). The V end was cut by 0 bases, the J end by 7 bases, with 12 bases between. Incomplete CDR3 DNA: TGCACCTGCAGTGCAGATACAGGGAGCGGCGAAAGATTATTT. Translated: CTCSADTGSGERLF. The CDR3 reads in full as CTCSADTGSGERLFF.

To note about this clone: The genes and germline here are from mouse. Read sequence stops 1 residue before the CDR3 end, and the germline J gene provides the missing end. The chain combines TRBV3 with TRBJ2-5, with D hard to call. There are 12 residues in the CDR3. V shed 2 bases and J shed 4 bases, with 4 bases lying between them. Per the germline V gene, CDR1 is SNHLY and CDR2 is FYNGKV (reference sequence). This CDR3 reads CASSLQKDTQYF. The CDR3 bases that were read are TGTGCCAGCAGCTTACAAAAAGACACCCAGTAC. Drawing the rest from reference TRBV3 and TRBJ2-5, the complete variable domain is GPKVLQIPSHQIIDMGQMVTLNCDPVSNHLYFYWYKQILGQQMEFLVNFYNGKVMEKSKLFKDQFSVERPDGSYFTLKIQPTALEDSAVYFCASSLQKDTQYFGPGTRLLVL.

Note on this clone: Gene names are mouse gene names. The CDR3 goes on 1 residue after the read ends, and that part is filled in from the germline J gene. The V call is TRBV29, the J call TRBJ2-5; D is possibly TRBD1 (5 bases). This CDR3 has 14 amino acids. The V gene's germline CDR1 is MSHET and CDR2 SYDVDS. The V end lost 6 bases, the J end lost 0 bases, and 10 bases lay between the germline ends. CDR3 in amino acids: CASRQGINQDTQYF. The DNA read from the CDR3 is TGTGCTAGCAGGCAGGGTATTAACCAAGACACCCAGTAC.

Regarding this clone: Each gene name is a mouse one. CDR3 protein: CASSHIQGLDTLYF. CDR3 DNA (partial): TGTGCAAGCAGCCACATACAGGGATTGGACACCTTGTAC. This chain connects TRBV16 to TRBJ2-4; D is perhaps TRBD1 (6 bases). The read falls 1 residue short of the CDR3 end, and the missing part is taken from the germline J gene. The CDR3 contains 14 residues. The germline V gene has CDR1 SGHSA and CDR2 FRNQAP. V dropped 5 bases and J dropped 7 bases, with 16 bases sitting between them.

As regards this clone: Each gene name is a mouse one. Read data end 1 residue before the CDR3 end; the end is taken from the germline J gene. J is TRBJ1-6 and V is TRBV31, with D perhaps matching TRBD1 (5 bases). TRBJ1-6 belongs to the ORF category, with a function that is uncertain. Germline V gives CDR1 GKSSPN, CDR2 SITVG. The CDR3 is 15 amino acids. Deletions cut 3 bases from V and 0 bases from J, with 9 bases between. CDR3 bases read: TGTGCCTGGAGGGGGGGGAATTCCTATAATTCGCCCCTCTAC. This gives the protein CAWRGGNSYNSPLY. The CDR3 in its entirety is CAWRGGNSYNSPLYF.

As concerns this clone: Gene names are the mouse ones. The read ends 1 residue before the CDR3 terminus; that terminus is restored from the germline J gene. The chain couples TRBV2 to TRBJ2-5, with 10 bases aligning to TRBD2. The CDR3 contains 13 residues. With 4 bases clipped from V and 6 bases from J, the junction kept 1 base outside the gene matches. Germline CDR1 reads LGHNA; CDR2 reads YSYQKL. The chain's CDR3 is CASSPGLGDTQYF. The DNA read from the CDR3 is TGTGCCAGCAGCCCGGGACTGGGGGACACCCAGTAC.